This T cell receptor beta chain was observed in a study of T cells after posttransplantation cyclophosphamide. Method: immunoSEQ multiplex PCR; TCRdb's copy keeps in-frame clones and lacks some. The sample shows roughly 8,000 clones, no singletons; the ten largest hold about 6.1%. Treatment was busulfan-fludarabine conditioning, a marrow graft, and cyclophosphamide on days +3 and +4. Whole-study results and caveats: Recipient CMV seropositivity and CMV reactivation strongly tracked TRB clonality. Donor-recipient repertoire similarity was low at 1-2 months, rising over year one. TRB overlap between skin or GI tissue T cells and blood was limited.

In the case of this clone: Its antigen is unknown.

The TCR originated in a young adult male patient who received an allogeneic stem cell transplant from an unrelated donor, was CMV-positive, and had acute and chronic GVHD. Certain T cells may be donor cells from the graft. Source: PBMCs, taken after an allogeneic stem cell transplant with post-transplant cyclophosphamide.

For the CDR3, the DNA is TGTGCCAGCAGCTTGGCCGGGGGGACCCAAGAGACCCAGTACTTC. The encoded protein is CASSLAGGTQETQYF. The chain links TRBV5-8 to TRBJ2-5; 7 bases agree with TRBD2. This CDR3 has 15 amino acids. V lost 0 bases, J lost 1 base, and 3 bases stayed unmatched. Germline V gene sequence: CDR1 SGHTS, CDR2 YDEGEE.